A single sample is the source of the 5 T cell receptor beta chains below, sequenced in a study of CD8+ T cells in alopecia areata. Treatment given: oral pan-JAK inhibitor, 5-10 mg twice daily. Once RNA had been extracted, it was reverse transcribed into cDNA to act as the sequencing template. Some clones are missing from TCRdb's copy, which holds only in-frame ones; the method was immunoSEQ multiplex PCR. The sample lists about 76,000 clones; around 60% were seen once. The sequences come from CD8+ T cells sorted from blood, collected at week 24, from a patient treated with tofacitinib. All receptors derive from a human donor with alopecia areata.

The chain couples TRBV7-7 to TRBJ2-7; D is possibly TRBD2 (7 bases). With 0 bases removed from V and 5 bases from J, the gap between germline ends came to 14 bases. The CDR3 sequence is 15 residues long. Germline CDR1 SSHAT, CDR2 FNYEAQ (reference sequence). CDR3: CASSLAGGQGDEQYF. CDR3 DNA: TGTGCCAGCAGCTTAGCGGGGGGGCAGGGCGACGAGCAGTACTTC. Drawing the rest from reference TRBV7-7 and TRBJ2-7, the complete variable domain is GAGVSQSPRYKVTKRGQDVTLRCDPISSHATLYWYQQALGQGPEFLTYFNYEAQPDKSGLPSDRFSAERPEGSISTLTIQRTEQRDSAMYRCASSLAGGQGDEQYFGPGTRLTVT.

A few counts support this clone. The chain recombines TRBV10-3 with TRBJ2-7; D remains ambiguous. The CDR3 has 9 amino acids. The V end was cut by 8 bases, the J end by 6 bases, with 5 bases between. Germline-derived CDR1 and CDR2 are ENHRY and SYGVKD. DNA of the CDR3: TGTGCCATCGATATCGAGCAGTACTTC. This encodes CAIDIEQYF.

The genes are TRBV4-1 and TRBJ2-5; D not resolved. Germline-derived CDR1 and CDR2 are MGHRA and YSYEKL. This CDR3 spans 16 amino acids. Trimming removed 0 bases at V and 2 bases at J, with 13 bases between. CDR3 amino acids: CASSQDPEKPQETQYF. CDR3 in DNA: TGCGCCAGCAGCCAAGATCCGGAGAAGCCACAAGAGACCCAGTACTTC.

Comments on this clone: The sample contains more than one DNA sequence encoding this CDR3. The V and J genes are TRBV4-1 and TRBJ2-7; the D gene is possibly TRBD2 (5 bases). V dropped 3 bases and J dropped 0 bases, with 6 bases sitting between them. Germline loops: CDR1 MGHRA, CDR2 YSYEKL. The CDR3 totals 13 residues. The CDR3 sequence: CASSQAGSYEQYF. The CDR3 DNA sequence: TGCGCCAGCAGCCAGGCGGGCTCCTACGAGCAGTACTTC.

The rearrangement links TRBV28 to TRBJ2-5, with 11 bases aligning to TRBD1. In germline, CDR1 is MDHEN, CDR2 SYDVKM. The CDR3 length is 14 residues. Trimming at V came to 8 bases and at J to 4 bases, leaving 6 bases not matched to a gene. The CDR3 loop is CASRRTGGLETQYF. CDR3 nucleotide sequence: TGTGCCAGCCGGCGGACAGGGGGCCTAGAGACCCAGTACTTC.